A single sample is the source of the 2 T cell receptor beta chains below, sequenced in a study of cytomegalovirus exposure and HLA in healthy donors. 13 Jbeta primers and 60 Vbeta primers were used for the PCR. Measured with immunoSEQ multiplex PCR; TCRdb has only the in-frame clones, and not every one. The table records around 150,000 clones, roughly 75% of them present only once. The sample consisted of PBMCs. Every receptor here comes from a man aged 25-40 years in good health.

CDR3 region: CAISDIGMSGNTIYF. Here the CDR3 DNA reads TGTGCCATCAGTGATATCGGTATGTCTGGAAACACCATATATTTT. The chain is built from TRBV10-3 and TRBJ1-3; unclear D gene. CDR1 ENHRY and CDR2 SYGVKD come from the germline V gene. Trimming took off 3 bases at V and 1 base at J, with 10 bases between the two ends. The CDR3 runs 15 residues.

This sequence joins TRBV6-6 and TRBJ2-1, with 7 bases lining up with TRBD1. This CDR3 is 15 amino acids long. Trimming took 8 bases from V and 0 from J; bases not matched to a gene: 7. The germline gives CDR1 MNHNY, CDR2 SVGAGI (reference sequence). The CDR3 bases are TGTGCCAGCGGGCTCAGGGGGAGCTCCTACAATGAGCAGTTCTTC. Amino acids: CASGLRGSSYNEQFF.